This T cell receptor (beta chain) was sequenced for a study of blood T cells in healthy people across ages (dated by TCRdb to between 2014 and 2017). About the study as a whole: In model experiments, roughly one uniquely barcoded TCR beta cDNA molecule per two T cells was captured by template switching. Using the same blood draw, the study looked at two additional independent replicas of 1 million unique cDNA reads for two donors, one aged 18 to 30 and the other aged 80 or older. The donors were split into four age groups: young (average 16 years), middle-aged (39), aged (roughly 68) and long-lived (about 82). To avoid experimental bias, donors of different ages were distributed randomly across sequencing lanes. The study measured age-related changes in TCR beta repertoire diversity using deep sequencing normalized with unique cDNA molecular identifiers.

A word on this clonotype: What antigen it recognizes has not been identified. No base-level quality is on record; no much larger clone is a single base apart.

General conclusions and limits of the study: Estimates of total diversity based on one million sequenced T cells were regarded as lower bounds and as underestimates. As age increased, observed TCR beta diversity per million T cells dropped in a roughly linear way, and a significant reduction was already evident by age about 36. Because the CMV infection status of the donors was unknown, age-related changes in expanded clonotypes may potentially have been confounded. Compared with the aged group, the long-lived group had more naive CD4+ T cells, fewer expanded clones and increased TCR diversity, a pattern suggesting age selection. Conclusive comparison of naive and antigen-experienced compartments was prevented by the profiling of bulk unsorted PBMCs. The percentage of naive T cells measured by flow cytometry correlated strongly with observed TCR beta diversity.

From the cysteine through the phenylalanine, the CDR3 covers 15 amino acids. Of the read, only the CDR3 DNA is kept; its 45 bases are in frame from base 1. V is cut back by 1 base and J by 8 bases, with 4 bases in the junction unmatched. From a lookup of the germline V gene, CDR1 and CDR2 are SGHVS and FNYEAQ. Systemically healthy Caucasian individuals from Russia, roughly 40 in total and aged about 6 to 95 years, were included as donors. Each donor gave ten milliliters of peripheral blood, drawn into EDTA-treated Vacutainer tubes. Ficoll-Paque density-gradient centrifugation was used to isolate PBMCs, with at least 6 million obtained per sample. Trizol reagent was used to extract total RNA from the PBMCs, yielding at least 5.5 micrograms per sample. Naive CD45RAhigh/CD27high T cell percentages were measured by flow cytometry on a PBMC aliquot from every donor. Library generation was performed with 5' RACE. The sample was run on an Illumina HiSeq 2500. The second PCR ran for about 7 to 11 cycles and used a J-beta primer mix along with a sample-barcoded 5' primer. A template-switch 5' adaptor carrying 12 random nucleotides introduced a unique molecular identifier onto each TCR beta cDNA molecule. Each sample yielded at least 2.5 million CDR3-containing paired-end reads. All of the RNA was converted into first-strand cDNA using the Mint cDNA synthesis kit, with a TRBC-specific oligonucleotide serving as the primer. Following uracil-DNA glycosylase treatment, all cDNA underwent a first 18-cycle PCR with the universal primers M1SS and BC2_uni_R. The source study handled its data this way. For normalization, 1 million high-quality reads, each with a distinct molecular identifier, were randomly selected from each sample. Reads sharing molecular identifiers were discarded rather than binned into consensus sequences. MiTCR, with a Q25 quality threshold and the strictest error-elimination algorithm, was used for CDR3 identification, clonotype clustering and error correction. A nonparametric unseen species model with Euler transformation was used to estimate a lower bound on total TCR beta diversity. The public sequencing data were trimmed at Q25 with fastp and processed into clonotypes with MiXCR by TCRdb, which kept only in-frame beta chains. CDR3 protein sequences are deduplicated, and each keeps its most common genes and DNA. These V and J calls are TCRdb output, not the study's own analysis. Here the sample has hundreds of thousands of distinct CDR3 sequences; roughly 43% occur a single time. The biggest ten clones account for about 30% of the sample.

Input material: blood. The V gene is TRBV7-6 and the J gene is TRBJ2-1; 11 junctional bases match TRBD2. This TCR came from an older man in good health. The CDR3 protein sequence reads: CASSLGSGRVDEQFF. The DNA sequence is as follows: TGTGCCAGCAGCTTAGGTAGCGGGAGGGTCGATGAGCAGTTCTTC.